This T cell receptor (beta chain) stems from a study of T cells in Graves' hyperthyroidism and ophthalmopathy. Study-level background: Peripheral blood draws took place at initial diagnosis, ahead of any treatment.

It was RNA transcripts that yielded the amplified TCR beta CDR3 regions. Carried out on the TCR CDR3, a first-round RT-PCR used the HTBI primer set. TCRdb used MiXCR to reprocess the multiplex PCR reads, holding one entry per CDR3 protein. The table shows about 600,000 distinct CDR3 sequences, with roughly a sixth occurring only once. Study conclusions and caveats: Most clonotypes expanded in thyroid above 0.001 were likewise present in blood.

Ten or more counts support this clonotype. Its matching antigen is unknown. This clonotype originated in a woman aged 40 to 49 with Graves' ophthalmopathy. Sequenced input: blood.

CDR3 loop: CASTERDFNEQFF. The CDR3 coding sequence is TGTGCCAGCACTGAGCGGGACTTCAATGAGCAGTTCTTC. The chain joins TRBV6-2 or TRBV6-3 to TRBJ2-1; the match to TRBD2 covers 7 bases. The CDR3 totals 13 residues. Losses at the gene ends were 7 bases for V and 6 bases for J; bases not matched to a gene: 6. Germline loops: CDR1 MNHEY, CDR2 SVGEGT.